This TCR beta chain is drawn from a study of shared clonotypes between healthy human individuals. Study-level findings and limits: Several donors had about 5% of their naive CD4 clonotypes in common. The represented genetic and exposure-history diversity was limited by the small number of donors. All-four-donor shared clonotypes had higher generation probabilities than non-shared clonotypes did.

Per sorted-subset replicate PCR, input was roughly 200 ng DNA, representing tens of thousands of T cell genomes. Clones were read by immunoSEQ multiplex PCR, and TCRdb kept only the in-frame ones, dropping some. The sample has 300,000 to 400,000 clones, less than 75% seen once. In this sample, this clone turned up a few times. Antigen unknown. In germline, CDR1 is SGHRS, CDR2 YFSETQ. The V gene end was trimmed by 4 bases and the J gene end by 5 bases; junction bases not matched to a gene: 12. CDR3 size: 18 residues. The sequence derives from a man aged 25 to 40 in good health. The sample taken for sequencing was memory CD4+ T cells sorted from blood. Subset reported: CD45RA-negative fraction. The chain couples TRBV5-1 to TRBJ2-2, with 12 bases lining up with TRBD1. CDR3 sequence: CASSISGTGGIGTGELFF. The CDR3 DNA is TGCGCCAGCAGCATTTCCGGGACAGGGGGCATCGGGACCGGGGAGCTGTTTTTT.